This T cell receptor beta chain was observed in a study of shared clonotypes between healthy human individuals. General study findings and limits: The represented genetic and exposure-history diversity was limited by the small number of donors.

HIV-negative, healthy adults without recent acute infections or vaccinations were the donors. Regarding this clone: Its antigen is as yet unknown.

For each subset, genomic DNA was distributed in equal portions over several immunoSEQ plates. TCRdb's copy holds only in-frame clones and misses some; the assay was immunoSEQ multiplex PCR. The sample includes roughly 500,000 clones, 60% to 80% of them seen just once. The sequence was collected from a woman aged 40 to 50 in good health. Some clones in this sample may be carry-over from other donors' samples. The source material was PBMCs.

CDR3 protein: CAISVSRERSYEQYF. The CDR3, as DNA: TGTGCCATCAGTGTTTCGAGGGAGAGGTCCTACGAGCAGTACTTC. The gene calls are TRBV10-3 and TRBJ2-5; weak D call: TRBD2 (5 bases). The DNA matches TRBJ2-7 better at its end, which makes the J call doubtful. This CDR3 has 15 amino acids. Germline V CDR1 and CDR2: ENHRY, SYGVKD.